The 8 T cell receptor beta chains given below trace back to one sample, sequenced in a study of blood T cell repertoires in COVID-19. The method was immunoSEQ multiplex PCR; TCRdb's version includes in-frame clones alone and lacks a portion of them. The sample lists some 43,000 clones; 75% to 90% were seen once. The sample consisted of peripheral blood. These receptors all come from a human donor in a cohort sampled during active COVID-19.

This chain joins TRBV7-9 and TRBJ1-2; possible D gene TRBD1, 6 bases. The germline V gene encodes CDR1 SEHNR and CDR2 FQNEAQ (reference sequence). The CDR3 runs 15 residues. V was pared by 5 bases and J by 8 bases, with 21 bases between. In DNA form, the CDR3 reads TGTGCCAGCAGCCCAAGGACAGACTACTTGGGGGGCTACACCTTC. This translates into CASSPRTDYLGGYTF.

This chain uses TRBV27 with TRBJ2-3; 9 bases line up with TRBD2. The germline CDR1 and CDR2 sequences are MNHEY and SMNVEV (reference sequence). V was clipped by 3 bases and J by 1 base; unmatched bases: 2. This CDR3 has 15 amino acids. The CDR3 DNA reads TGTGCCAGCAGTTTCCGGACTAGCGGCACAGATACGCAGTATTTT. This codes for CASSFRTSGTDTQYF.

The chain carries TRBV27 and TRBJ2-1; TRBD2 matches 7 bases. The CDR3 runs to 18 residues. Trimming cost V 2 bases and J 2 bases; bases outside gene matches: 12. The germline V gene encodes CDR1 MNHEY and CDR2 SMNVEV (reference sequence). CDR3 in amino acids: CASSLRRVGAGTYNEQFF. For the CDR3, the DNA is TGTGCCAGCAGTTTACGGCGGGTTGGAGCGGGGACCTACAATGAGCAGTTCTTC.

Written as DNA, the CDR3 is TGTGCCAGCAGTTTACTAGCGGGAGGGCCGTCAGATACGCAGTATTTT. Translating it yields CASSLLAGGPSDTQYF. This rearrangement joins TRBV6-5 to TRBJ2-3; 13 bases are a match to TRBD2. The CDR3 runs to 16 residues. J was trimmed by 4 bases and V by 4 bases; bases with no gene match: 5. Germline V gives CDR1 MNHEY, CDR2 SVGAGI.

V gene TRBV1 combines with J gene TRBJ2-1; the DNA was not compared with TRBD2, the D call given in the table. TRBV1 is a recognized pseudogene. CDR3 size: 16 residues. The CDR3 loop is CTSSQDMERDGYEQFF. CDR3 DNA sequence: TGCACCAGCAGCCAAGATATGGAGCGGGACGGATATGAGCAGTTCTTC.

As DNA, the CDR3 is TGTGCCAGCAGTTATGGGCTAGCGGGAGCCCATGAGCAGTTCTTC. It translates to CASSYGLAGAHEQFF. The chain uses TRBV6-6 and TRBJ2-1, with 10 bases aligning to TRBD2. V was pared by 3 bases and J by 8 bases, with 7 bases of the junction left unmatched. The CDR3 runs 15 residues. Germline CDR1 reads MNHNY; CDR2 reads SVGAGI (reference sequence).

This rearrangement joins TRBV5-1 to TRBJ1-2, with 12 positions matching TRBD1. V was clipped by 3 bases and J by 3 bases; unmatched bases: 3. CDR3 length equals 15 residues. Germline CDR1 is SGHRS and CDR2 is YFSETQ. The CDR3 region has the DNA TGCGCCAGCAGCTCAGGGACAGGGGGCGACTATGGCTACACCTTC. Its protein product is CASSSGTGGDYGYTF. Full variable domain (outside the CDR3, taken from reference TRBV5-1 and TRBJ1-2): KAGVTQTPRYLIKTRGQQVTLSCSPISGHRSVSWYQQTPGQGLQFLFEYFSETQRNKGNFPGRFSGRQFSNSRSEMNVSTLELGDSALYLCASSSGTGGDYGYTFGSGTRLTVV.

The chain is built from TRBV9 and TRBJ2-3; TRBD2 aligns across 10 bases. The CDR3 consists of 16 residues. Germline CDR1 SGDLS, CDR2 YYNGEE. V was clipped by 0 bases and J by 6 bases; unmatched bases: 7. This CDR3 is CASSVEPSGSPDTQYF. The DNA for the CDR3 is TGTGCCAGCAGCGTAGAGCCTAGCGGGAGCCCCGATACGCAGTATTTT.